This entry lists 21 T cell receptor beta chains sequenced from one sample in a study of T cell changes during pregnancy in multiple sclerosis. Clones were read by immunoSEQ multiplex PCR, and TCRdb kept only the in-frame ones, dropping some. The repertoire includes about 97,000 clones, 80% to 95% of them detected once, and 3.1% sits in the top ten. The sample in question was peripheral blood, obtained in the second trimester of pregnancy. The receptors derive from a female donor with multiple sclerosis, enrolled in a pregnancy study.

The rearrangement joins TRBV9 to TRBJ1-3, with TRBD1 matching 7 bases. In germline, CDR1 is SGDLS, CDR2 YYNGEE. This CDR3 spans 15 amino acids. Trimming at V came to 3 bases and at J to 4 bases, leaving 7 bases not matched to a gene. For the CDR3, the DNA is TGTGCCAGCAGCGGACAGGGCCCGGGGGGAAACACCATATATTTT. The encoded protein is CASSGQGPGGNTIYF.

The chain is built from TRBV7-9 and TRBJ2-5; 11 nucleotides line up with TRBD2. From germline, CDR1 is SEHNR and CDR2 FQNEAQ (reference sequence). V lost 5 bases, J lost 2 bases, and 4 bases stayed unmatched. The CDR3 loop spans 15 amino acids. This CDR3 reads CASSQGLAAQETQYF. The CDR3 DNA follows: TGTGCCAGCAGCCAGGGACTAGCGGCACAAGAGACCCAGTACTTC.

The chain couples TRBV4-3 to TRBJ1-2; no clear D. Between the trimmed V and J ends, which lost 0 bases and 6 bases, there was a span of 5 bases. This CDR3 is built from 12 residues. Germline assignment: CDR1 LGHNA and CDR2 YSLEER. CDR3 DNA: TGCGCCAGCAGCCAAGATGAGGATGGCTACACCTTC. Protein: CASSQDEDGYTF.

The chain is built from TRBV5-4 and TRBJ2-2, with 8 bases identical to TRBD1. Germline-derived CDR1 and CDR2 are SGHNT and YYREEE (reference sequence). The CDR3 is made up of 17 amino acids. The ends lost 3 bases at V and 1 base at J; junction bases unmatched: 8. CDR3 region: CASSSSIGTGNTGELFF. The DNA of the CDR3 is TGTGCCAGCAGCTCGTCAATTGGGACAGGGAACACCGGGGAGCTGTTTTTT.

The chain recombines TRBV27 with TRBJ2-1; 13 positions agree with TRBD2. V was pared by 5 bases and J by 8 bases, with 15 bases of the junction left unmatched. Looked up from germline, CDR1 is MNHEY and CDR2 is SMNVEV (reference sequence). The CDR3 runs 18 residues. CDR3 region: CASSSRGLAGPGGDEQFF. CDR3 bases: TGTGCCAGCAGTAGCAGGGGACTAGCGGGACCGGGGGGAGATGAGCAGTTCTTC.

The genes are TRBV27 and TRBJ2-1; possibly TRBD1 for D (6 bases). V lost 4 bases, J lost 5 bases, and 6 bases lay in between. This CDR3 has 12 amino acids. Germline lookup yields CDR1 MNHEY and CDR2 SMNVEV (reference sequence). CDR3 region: CASSYRDNEQFF. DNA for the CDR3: TGTGCCAGCAGTTACAGGGACAATGAGCAGTTCTTC.

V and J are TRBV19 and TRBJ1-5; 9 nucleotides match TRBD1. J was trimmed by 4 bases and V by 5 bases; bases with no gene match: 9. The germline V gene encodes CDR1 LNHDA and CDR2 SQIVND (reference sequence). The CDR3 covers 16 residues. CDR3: CASSFASGTGNQPQHF. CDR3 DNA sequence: TGTGCCAGTAGTTTTGCCTCCGGGACAGGGAATCAGCCCCAGCATTTT.

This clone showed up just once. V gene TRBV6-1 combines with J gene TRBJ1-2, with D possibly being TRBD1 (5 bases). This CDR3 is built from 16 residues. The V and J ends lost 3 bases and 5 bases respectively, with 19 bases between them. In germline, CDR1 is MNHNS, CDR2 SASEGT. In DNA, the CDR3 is TGTGCCAGCAGTGATAGTTGGGCAGGGAAGAGGTATGGCTACACCTTC. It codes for CASSDSWAGKRYGYTF.

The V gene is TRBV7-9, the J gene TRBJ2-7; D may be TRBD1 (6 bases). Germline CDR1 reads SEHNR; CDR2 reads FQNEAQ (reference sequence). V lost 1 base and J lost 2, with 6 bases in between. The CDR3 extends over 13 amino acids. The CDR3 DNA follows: TGTGCCAGCAGCTTAGGGACAGCCTACGAGCAGTACTTC. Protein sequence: CASSLGTAYEQYF.

The CDR3 sequence is CASSFLTGGEPPQHF. CDR3 in DNA: TGTGCCAGCAGTTTTCTGACAGGGGGGGAACCGCCCCAGCATTTT. This rearrangement joins TRBV28 to TRBJ1-5; 9 bases agree with TRBD1. The J segment lost 9 bases and the V segment lost 3 bases, leaving 9 bases of the junction unmatched. Germline lookup yields CDR1 MDHEN and CDR2 SYDVKM. The CDR3 runs 15 residues. Based on the CDR3 plus reference TRBV28 and TRBJ1-5, the full variable domain is DVKVTQSSRYLVKRTGEKVFLECVQDMDHENMFWYRQDPGLGLRLIYFSYDVKMKEKGDIPEGYSVSREKKERFSLILESASTNQTSMYLCASSFLTGGEPPQHFGDGTRLSIL.

The CDR3 sequence: CASSGLADFSETQYF. The CDR3 region has the DNA TGTGCCAGCAGTGGACTAGCGGACTTCTCAGAGACCCAGTACTTC. This chain links TRBV7-6 with TRBJ2-5; 10 positions agree with TRBD2. CDR3 length equals 15 residues. J lost 4 bases, V lost 6 bases, and 8 bases had no gene match. The V gene's germline CDR1 is SGHVS and CDR2 FNYEAQ.

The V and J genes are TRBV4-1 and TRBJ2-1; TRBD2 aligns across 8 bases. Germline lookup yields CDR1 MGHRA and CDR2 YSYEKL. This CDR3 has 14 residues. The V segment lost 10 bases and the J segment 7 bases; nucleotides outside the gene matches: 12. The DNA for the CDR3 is TGCGCCATCACAACTAGCGGTAAAACAAATGAGCAGTTCTTC. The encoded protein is CAITTSGKTNEQFF.

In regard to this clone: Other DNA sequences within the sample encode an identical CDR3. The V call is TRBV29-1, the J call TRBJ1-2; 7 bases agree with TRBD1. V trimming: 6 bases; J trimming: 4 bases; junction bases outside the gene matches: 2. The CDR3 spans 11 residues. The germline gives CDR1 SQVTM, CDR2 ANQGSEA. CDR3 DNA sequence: TGCAGCGTCCGGGACAGCTATGGCTACACCTTC. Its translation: CSVRDSYGYTF. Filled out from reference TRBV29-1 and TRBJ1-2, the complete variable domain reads SAVISQKPSRDICQRGTSLTIQCQVDSQVTMMFWYRQQPGQSLTLIATANQGSEATYESGFVIDKFPISRPNLTFSTLTVSNMSPEDSSIYLCSVRDSYGYTFGSGTRLTVV.

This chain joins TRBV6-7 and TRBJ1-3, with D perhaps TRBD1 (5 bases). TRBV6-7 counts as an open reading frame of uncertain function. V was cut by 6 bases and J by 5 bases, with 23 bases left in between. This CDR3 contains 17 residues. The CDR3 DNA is TGTGCCAGCAGGAAAGGGGCCAGGCCTGAGGTGAGAAACACCATATATTTT. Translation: CASRKGARPEVRNTIYF.

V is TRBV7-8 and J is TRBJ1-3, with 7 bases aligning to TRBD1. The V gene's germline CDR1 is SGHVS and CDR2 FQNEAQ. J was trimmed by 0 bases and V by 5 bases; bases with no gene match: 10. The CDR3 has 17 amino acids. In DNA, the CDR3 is TGTGCCAGCAGCCTCTGGACAGGACTCGACTCTGGAAACACCATATATTTT. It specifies CASSLWTGLDSGNTIYF.

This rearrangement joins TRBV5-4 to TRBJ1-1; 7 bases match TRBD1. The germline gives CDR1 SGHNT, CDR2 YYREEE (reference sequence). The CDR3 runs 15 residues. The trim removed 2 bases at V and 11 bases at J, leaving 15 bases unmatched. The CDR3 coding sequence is TGTGCCAGCAGCTTAAGAACAGGGGCCAGTCCGGAGGCTTTCTTT. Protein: CASSLRTGASPEAFF.

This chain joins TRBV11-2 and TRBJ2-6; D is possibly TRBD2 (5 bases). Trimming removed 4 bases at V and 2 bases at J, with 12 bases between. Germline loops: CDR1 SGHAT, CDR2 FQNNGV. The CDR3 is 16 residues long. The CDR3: CASSSVKGAGANVLTF. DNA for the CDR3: TGTGCCAGCAGCTCTGTCAAGGGAGCTGGGGCCAACGTCCTGACTTTC. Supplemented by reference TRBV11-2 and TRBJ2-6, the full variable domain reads EAGVAQSPRYKIIEKRQSVAFWCNPISGHATLYWYQQILGQGPKLLIQFQNNGVVDDSQLPKDRFSAERLKGVDSTLKIQPAKLEDSAVYLCASSSVKGAGANVLTFGAGSRLTVL.

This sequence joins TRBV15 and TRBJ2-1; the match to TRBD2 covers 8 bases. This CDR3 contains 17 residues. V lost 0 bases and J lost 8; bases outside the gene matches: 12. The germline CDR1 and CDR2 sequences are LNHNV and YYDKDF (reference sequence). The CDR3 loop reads CATSREGPGLVSDEQFF. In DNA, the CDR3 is TGTGCCACCAGCAGAGAGGGACCGGGACTAGTGAGTGATGAGCAGTTCTTC.

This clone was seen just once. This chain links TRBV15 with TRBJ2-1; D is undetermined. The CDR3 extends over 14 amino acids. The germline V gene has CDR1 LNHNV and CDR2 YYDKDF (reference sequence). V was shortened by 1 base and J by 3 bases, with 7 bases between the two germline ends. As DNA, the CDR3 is TGTGCCACCAGCAGAGTGCAGAACTACAATGAGCAGTTCTTC. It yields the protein CATSRVQNYNEQFF.

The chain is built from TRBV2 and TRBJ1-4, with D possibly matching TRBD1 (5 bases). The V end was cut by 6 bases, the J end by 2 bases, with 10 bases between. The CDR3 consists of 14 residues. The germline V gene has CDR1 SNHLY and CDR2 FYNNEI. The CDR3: CASSRQNTNEKLFF. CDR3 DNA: TGTGCCAGCAGCCGACAGAACACTAATGAAAAACTGTTTTTT.

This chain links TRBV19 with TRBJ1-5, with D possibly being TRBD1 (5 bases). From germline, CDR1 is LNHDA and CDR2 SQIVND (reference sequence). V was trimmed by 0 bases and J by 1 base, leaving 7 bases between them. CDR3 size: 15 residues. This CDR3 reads CASSIDSGSNQPQHF. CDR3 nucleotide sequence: TGTGCCAGTAGTATAGATTCAGGGAGCAATCAGCCCCAGCATTTT.